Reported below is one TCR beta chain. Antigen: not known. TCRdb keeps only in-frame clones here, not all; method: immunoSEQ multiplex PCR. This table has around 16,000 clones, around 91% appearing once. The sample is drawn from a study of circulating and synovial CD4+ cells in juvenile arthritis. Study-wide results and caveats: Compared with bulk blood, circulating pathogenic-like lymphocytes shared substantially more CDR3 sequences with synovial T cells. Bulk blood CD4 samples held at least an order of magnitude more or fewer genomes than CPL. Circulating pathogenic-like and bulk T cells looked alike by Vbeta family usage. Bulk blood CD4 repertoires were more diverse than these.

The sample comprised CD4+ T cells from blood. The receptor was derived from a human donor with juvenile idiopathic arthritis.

This chain's CDR3 is CASSSTLGGGTYEQYF. Written as DNA, the CDR3 is TGTGCCAGCAGCTCGACCCTTGGCGGGGGGACGTACGAGCAGTACTTC. V usage is TRBV7-2 and J usage is TRBJ2-5, with TRBD2 identical over 8 bases. The J call may be faulty, since TRBJ2-7 better matches the DNA end. The length of the CDR3 is 16 residues. In germline, CDR1 is SGHTA, CDR2 FQGNSA.